The 2 T cell receptor beta chains below all came from one sample that was sequenced in a study of OX40 agonist ivuxolimab in advanced cancers. Assay: immunoSEQ multiplex PCR; the TCRdb copy retains only in-frame clones and omits some. The repertoire holds about 78,000 clones, with 70% to 85% as singletons. Sequencing used CD4+ or CD8+ T cells sorted from blood, obtained in a trial of the OX40 agonist ivuxolimab. The receptors come from an adult with an advanced solid tumor such as melanoma, head and neck, liver or kidney cancer.

The V and J genes are TRBV4-1 and TRBJ2-1; TRBD2 agrees at 7 bases. The CDR3 is made up of 18 amino acids. V gave up 3 bases and J gave up 7 bases; unmatched junction bases: 18. The germline V gene has CDR1 MGHRA and CDR2 YSYEKL. This CDR3 is CASSHPDLPSGIRNEQFF. CDR3 nucleotides: TGCGCCAGCAGCCACCCGGATTTGCCCAGCGGGATTAGGAATGAGCAGTTCTTC.

The chain has TRBV7-9 and TRBJ1-6; D ambiguous. From germline, CDR1 is SEHNR and CDR2 FQNEAQ (reference sequence). CDR3 length equals 12 residues. Trimming removed 5 bases at V and 5 bases at J, with 4 bases between. The CDR3 DNA sequence: TGTGCCAGCAGCCTCAATAATTCACCCCTCCACTTT. Protein: CASSLNNSPLHF.